The rows below give T cell receptor beta chains drawn from one sample of a study of cytomegalovirus exposure and HLA in healthy donors. Some clones are missing from TCRdb's copy, which holds only in-frame ones; the method was immunoSEQ multiplex PCR. The sample has 85,000 to 90,000 clones, 96% seen once. Sequenced: PBMCs. The receptors shown here come from a man aged 18 to 29 in good health and CMV-seronegative. Each CDR3 is given with its conserved first and last residue. Each record gives: J gene, V gene, clone size, D gene, CDR3 protein, CDR3 DNA. A D gene is named only where the DNA matches it firmly. Expanded clones get a size class; other rows say once, few or many, or leave the size out.

>TRBJ2-2|TRBV5-1|once|TRBD1
CASSLGATRTGNGELFF
TGCGCCAGCAGCTTGGGAGCTACACGGACAGGGAACGGGGAGCTGTTTTTT
>TRBJ2-7|TRBV28|NA|NA
CASSSQPDLTVRPSYEQYF
TGTGCCAGCAGTTCCCAACCCGACCTGACAGTTCGGCCCTCCTACGAGCAGTACTTC
>TRBJ2-1|TRBV11-2|NA|TRBD2
CASSTHAGRADNEQFF
TGTGCCAGCAGCACCCACGCGGGGAGGGCCGACAATGAGCAGTTCTTC
>TRBJ2-5|TRBV7-6|NA|NA
CASSPSSGSPGETQYF
TGTGCCAGCAGCCCAAGTTCGGGCAGCCCGGGGGAGACCCAGTACTTC
>TRBJ1-5|TRBV7-2|once|NA
CASKYNRDGNQPQHF
TGTGCCAGCAAGTACAACAGGGATGGCAATCAGCCCCAGCATTTT
>TRBJ2-1|TRBV27|NA|NA
CASSSGQSRYNEQFF
TGTGCCAGCAGTTCAGGACAGAGCCGCTACAATGAGCAGTTCTTC
>TRBJ2-1|TRBV9|NA|NA
CASSVTPLPPSNEQFF
TGTGCCAGCAGCGTCACTCCACTCCCGCCGAGCAATGAGCAGTTCTTC
>TRBJ2-2|TRBV5-1|NA|NA
CASSREGTAANTGELFF
TGCGCCAGCAGTCGGGAAGGGACTGCCGCGAACACCGGGGAGCTGTTTTTT
>TRBJ2-1|TRBV7-6|NA|TRBD2
CASSTSGRARDEQFF
TGTGCCAGCAGCACAAGCGGGAGGGCCCGAGATGAGCAGTTCTTC
>TRBJ2-7|TRBV5-4|NA|TRBD2
CASSRPGLGPEQYF
TGTGCCAGCAGCCGGCCGGGACTAGGCCCTGAGCAGTACTTC
>TRBJ2-2|TRBV9|NA|TRBD2
CASSPGGSNTGELFF
TGTGCCAGCAGCCCAGGCGGGAGTAACACCGGGGAGCTGTTTTTT
>TRBJ2-1|TRBV5-6|NA|TRBD2
CASSSLTSGRDNEQFF
TGTGCCAGCAGCTCCTTAACTAGCGGGAGGGATAATGAGCAGTTCTTC
>TRBJ2-7|TRBV9|NA|NA
CASSVGGEGGYEQYF
TGTGCCAGCAGCGTAGGCGGTGAGGGCGGCTACGAGCAGTACTTC
>TRBJ2-7|TRBV10-3|NA|TRBD1
CAISESWTGLRYEQYF
TGTGCCATCAGTGAGTCGTGGACAGGGTTAAGGTACGAGCAGTACTTC
>TRBJ1-2|TRBV28|NA|NA
CASSPHDRMLNYGYTF
TGTGCCAGCAGTCCACACGACAGGATGTTAAACTATGGCTACACCTTC
>TRBJ1-2|TRBV27|NA|NA
CASRSYSGTDYGYTF
TGTGCCAGCAGGTCCTATTCCGGGACTGACTATGGCTACACCTTC
>TRBJ2-3|TRBV23-1|few|NA
CASSHHQGDTQYF
TGCGCCAGCAGTCACCACCAGGGCGATACGCAGTATTTT
>TRBJ2-5|TRBV5-6|NA|NA
CASSLVKGLETQYF
TGTGCCAGCAGCTTGGTTAAGGGGTTGGAGACCCAGTACTTC
>TRBJ1-4|TRBV19|NA|NA
CASSIPGETNEKLFF
TGTGCCAGTAGTATTCCCGGAGAGACTAATGAAAAACTGTTTTTT
>TRBJ2-1|TRBV4-1|NA|NA
CASSQNTALRFQFF
TGCGCCAGCAGCCAAAATACAGCTTTGCGATTCCAGTTCTTC
>TRBJ2-7|TRBV28|once|NA
CASSLTGSPFEQYF
TGTGCCAGCAGTTTAACCGGGTCCCCCTTCGAGCAGTACTTC
>TRBJ1-1|TRBV5-1|once|TRBD1
CASSRGQDSTAEAFF
TGCGCCAGCAGCCGGGGACAGGATTCTACGGCTGAAGCTTTCTTT
>TRBJ1-1|TRBV7-9|NA|NA
CASSLEAKRAFF
TGTGCCAGCAGCTTAGAGGCAAAGAGGGCTTTCTTT
>TRBJ2-3|TRBV25-1|NA|TRBD2
CAIGGKVTDTQYF
TGTGCCATCGGGGGGAAGGTCACAGATACGCAGTATTTT
>TRBJ1-2|TRBV7-2|NA|TRBD1
CASSSDRGRSEDGYTF
TGTGCCAGCAGCTCGGACAGGGGGCGCAGCGAGGATGGCTACACCTTC
>TRBJ1-2|TRBV5-1|NA|NA
CASSLAQGQGYGYTF
TGCGCCAGCAGCCTGGCCCAGGGACAAGGCTATGGCTACACCTTC
>TRBJ2-5|TRBV7-9|NA|NA
CTVIERSAEGAGGETQYF
TGTACCGTAATCGAACGTTCAGCGGAGGGGGCCGGGGGAGAGACCCAGTACTTC
>TRBJ2-5|TRBV4-1|NA|NA
CASSQEYRLQETQYF
TGCGCCAGCAGCCAAGAGTACCGACTACAAGAGACCCAGTACTTC
>TRBJ2-7|TRBV6-5|NA|TRBD1
CASSRRQGFIYEQYF
TGTGCCAGCAGCCGCCGACAGGGTTTTATCTACGAGCAGTACTTC
>TRBJ1-2|TRBV5-4|once|TRBD1
CASRQQGLDYGYTF
TGTGCCAGCAGGCAACAGGGGTTAGACTATGGCTACACCTTC
>TRBJ2-1|TRBV7-3|NA|NA
CASSLVASSYNEQFF
TGTGCCAGCAGCTTAGTGGCCAGCTCCTACAATGAGCAGTTCTTC
>TRBJ1-2|TRBV30|NA|TRBD1
CAWSQQGNYGYTF
TGTGCCTGGAGTCAACAGGGGAACTATGGCTACACCTTC
>TRBJ2-7|TRBV7-6|NA|TRBD2
CASSLASSGTYEQYF
TGTGCCAGCAGCCTTGCATCTAGCGGTACCTACGAGCAGTACTTC
>TRBJ1-4|TRBV5-1|NA|NA
CASSSSVQANEKLFF
TGCGCCAGCAGCTCCTCAGTCCAGGCTAATGAAAAACTGTTTTTT
>TRBJ2-1|TRBV13|NA|TRBD2
CASSLPTSGRGNEQFF
TGTGCCAGCAGCTTACCCACTAGCGGGAGGGGTAATGAGCAGTTCTTC
>TRBJ2-1|TRBV6-5|NA|TRBD2
CASFGGLAGGNEQFF
TGTGCCAGCTTCGGCGGACTAGCGGGAGGGAATGAGCAGTTCTTC
>TRBJ2-1|TRBV2|NA|NA
CATGTPGNNEQFF
TGTGCCACCGGGACACCGGGAAATAATGAGCAGTTCTTC
>TRBJ2-2|TRBV7-6|NA|NA
CASTRGAGAATGELFF
TGTGCCAGCACCAGAGGCGCAGGGGCCGCCACCGGGGAGCTGTTTTTT
>TRBJ2-1|TRBV19|NA|NA
CASSIVRAAIYNEQFF
TGTGCCAGTAGTATAGTGCGAGCGGCTATTTACAATGAGCAGTTCTTC
>TRBJ1-4|TRBV7-6|NA|NA
CASSFSGDNEKLFF
TGTGCCAGCAGCTTCTCAGGGGATAATGAAAAACTGTTTTTT
>TRBJ1-2|TRBV5-6|NA|TRBD1
CASSLDRGGSGYTF
TGTGCCAGCAGCTTGGACAGAGGGGGCAGTGGCTACACCTTC
>TRBJ1-2|TRBV27|once|NA
CASSFSGDYGYTF
TGTGCCAGCAGTTTCTCGGGGGACTATGGCTACACCTTC
>TRBJ1-2|TRBV7-9|NA|NA
CASSLRGSDYGYTF
TGTGCCAGCAGTCTAAGAGGGTCGGACTATGGCTACACCTTC
>TRBJ2-3|TRBV6-6|NA|NA
CASRRQFTDTQYF
TGTGCCAGCAGGAGGCAGTTCACAGATACGCAGTATTTT
>TRBJ1-5|TRBV6-6|NA|NA
CASSSKRYSNQPQHF
TGTGCCAGCAGTTCGAAGAGATATAGCAATCAGCCCCAGCATTTT
>TRBJ1-5|TRBV7-2|NA|TRBD1
CASSPRGGGAASNQPQHF
TGTGCCAGCAGCCCCAGAGGAGGGGGCGCGGCGAGCAATCAGCCCCAGCATTTT